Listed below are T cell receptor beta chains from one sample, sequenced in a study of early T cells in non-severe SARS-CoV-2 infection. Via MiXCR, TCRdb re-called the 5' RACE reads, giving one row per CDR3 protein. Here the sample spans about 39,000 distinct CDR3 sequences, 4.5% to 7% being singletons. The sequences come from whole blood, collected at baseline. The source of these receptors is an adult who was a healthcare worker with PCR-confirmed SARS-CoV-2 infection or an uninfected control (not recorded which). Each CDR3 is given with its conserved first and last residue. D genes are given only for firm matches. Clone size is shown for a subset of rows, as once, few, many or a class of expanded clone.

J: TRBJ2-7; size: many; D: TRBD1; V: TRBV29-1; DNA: TGCAGCGCAAGGAAGGGGGCGCCGGACGAGCAGTACTTC; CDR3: CSARKGAPDEQYF
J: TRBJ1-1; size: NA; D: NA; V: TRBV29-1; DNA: TGCAGCGTTGTACCCACGGGCACTGAAGCTTTTTTT; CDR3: CSVVPTGTEAFF
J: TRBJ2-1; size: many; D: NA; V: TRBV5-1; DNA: TGCGCCAGCGCAGAACCCCAGAACAATGAGCAGTTCTTC; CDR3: CASAEPQNNEQFF
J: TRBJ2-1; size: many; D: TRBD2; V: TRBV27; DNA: TGTGCCAGCAGTTTATTAGCGGGGGGGCTTGAGCAGTTCTTC; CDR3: CASSLLAGGLEQFF
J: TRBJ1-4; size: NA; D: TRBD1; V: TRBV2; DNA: TGTGCCAGCAGAGACCCGGGACAGGAAATCCGAAAACTGTTTTTT; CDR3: CASRDPGQEIRKLFF
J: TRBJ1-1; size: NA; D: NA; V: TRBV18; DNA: TGTGCCAGCTCACGGCGGACAGTTTTGAACACTGAAGCTTTCTTT; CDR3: CASSRRTVLNTEAFF
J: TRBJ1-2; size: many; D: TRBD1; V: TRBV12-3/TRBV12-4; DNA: TGTGCCAGCAGTACTCAGGGGGCGCTTGGCTACACCTTC; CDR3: CASSTQGALGYTF
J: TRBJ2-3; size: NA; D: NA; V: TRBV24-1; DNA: TGTGCCACCAGTGACCCTCAAGGCCTAGGGGCAGATACGCAGTATTTT; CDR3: CATSDPQGLGADTQYF
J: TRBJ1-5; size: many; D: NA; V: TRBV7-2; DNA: TGTGCCAGCAGCTTAACGCGTGATAGCAATCAGCCCCAGCATTTT; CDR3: CASSLTRDSNQPQHF
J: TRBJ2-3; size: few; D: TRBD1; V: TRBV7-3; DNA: TGTGCCAGCAGCCCAGCAGGGGGCCGCACAGATACGCAGTATTTT; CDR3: CASSPAGGRTDTQYF
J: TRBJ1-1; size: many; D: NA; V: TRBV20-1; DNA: TGCAGTGCTAGATCATCAGGGGCCCTCGACACTGAAGCTTTCTTT; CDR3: CSARSSGALDTEAFF
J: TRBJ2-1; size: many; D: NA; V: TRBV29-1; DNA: TGCAGCGTTGAATTTTCGCAACTAGGGAGGCGGGAGCAGTTCTTC; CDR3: CSVEFSQLGRREQFF
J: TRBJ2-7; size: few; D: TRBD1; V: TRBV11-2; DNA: TGTGCCAGCAGTTATCCGGGACAGGGTAACGAGCAGTACTTC; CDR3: CASSYPGQGNEQYF
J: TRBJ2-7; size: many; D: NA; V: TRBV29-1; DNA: TGCAGCGTTGGTTACGCTACCTACGAGCAGTACTTC; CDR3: CSVGYATYEQYF
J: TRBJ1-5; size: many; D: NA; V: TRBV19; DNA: TGTGCCAGCCGCCTTTCAGGGTTAAGTCAGCCCCAGCATTTT; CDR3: CASRLSGLSQPQHF
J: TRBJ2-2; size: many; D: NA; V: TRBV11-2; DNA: TGTGCCAGCACCCTACCTAGCCTAGGGGAGCTGTTTTTT; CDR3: CASTLPSLGELFF
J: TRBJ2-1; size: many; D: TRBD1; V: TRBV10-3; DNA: TGTGCCATCACTAGGACAGGCGCGTCCTACAATGAGCAGTTCTTC; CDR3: CAITRTGASYNEQFF
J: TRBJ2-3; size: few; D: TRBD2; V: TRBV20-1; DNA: TGCAGTGCTAGAGATTTTGCGGGAGCGACAGATACGCAGTATTTT; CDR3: CSARDFAGATDTQYF
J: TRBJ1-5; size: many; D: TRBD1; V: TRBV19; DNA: TGTGCCAGTAGTACTCGACAGGGGGCTCTCAACAATCAGCCCCAGCATTTT; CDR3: CASSTRQGALNNQPQHF
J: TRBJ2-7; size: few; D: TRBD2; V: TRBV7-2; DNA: TGTGCCAGCTCGCTGGGGGGAGGGGTAACGGGCGAGCAGTACTTC; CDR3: CASSLGGGVTGEQYF
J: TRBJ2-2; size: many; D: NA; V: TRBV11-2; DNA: TGTGCCAGCAGCTCGTTGGGAGGGAACACCGGGGAGCTGTTTTTT; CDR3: CASSSLGGNTGELFF
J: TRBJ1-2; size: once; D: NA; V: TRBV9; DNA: TGTGCCAGCAGCGTAGTCAGGGGCTATGGCTACACCTTC; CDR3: CASSVVRGYGYTF
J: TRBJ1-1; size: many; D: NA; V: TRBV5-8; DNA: TGTGCCAGCAGCTTGGGAGGACAGCCGAACACTGAAGCTTTCTTT; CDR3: CASSLGGQPNTEAFF
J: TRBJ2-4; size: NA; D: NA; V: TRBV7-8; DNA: TGTGCCAGCAGCTCACACAGGGATCTAGCCAAAAACATTCAGTACTTC; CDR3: CASSSHRDLAKNIQYF
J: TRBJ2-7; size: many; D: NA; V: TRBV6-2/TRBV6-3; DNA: TGTGCCAGCAGTACGGGCAGGGGCGGCACCTACGAGCAGTACTTC; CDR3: CASSTGRGGTYEQYF
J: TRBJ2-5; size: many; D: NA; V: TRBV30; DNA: TGTGCCTGGAGTGTGGGGCCCGGGGAGACCCAGTACTTC; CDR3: CAWSVGPGETQYF
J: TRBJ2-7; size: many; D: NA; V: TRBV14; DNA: TGTGCCAGCAGCCCCGGGCCCTACGAGCAGTACTTC; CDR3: CASSPGPYEQYF
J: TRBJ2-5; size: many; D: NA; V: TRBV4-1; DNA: TGCGCCAGCAGCCAAGGGACTACCCAAGAGACCCAGTACTTC; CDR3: CASSQGTTQETQYF
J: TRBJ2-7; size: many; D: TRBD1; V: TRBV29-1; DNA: TGCAGCGTTCCGGGACAGGGTCGCCACGAGCAGTACTTC; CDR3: CSVPGQGRHEQYF
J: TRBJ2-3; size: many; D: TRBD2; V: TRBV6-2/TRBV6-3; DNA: TGTGCCAGCACCGACCGGACTAGCGGGGACCCCAGTTTCACAGATACGCAGTATTTT; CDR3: CASTDRTSGDPSFTDTQYF
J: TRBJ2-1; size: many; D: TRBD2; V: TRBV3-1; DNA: TGTGCCAGTAAAAGAGGGACTAGCGGGAACTCCTACAATGAGCAGTTCTTC; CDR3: CASKRGTSGNSYNEQFF
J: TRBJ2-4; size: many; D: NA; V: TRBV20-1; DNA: TGCAGTGCTTTCCGAGGGGTATTAGCCAAAAACATTCAGTACTTC; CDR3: CSAFRGVLAKNIQYF
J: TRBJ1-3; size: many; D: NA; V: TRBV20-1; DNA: TGCAGTGCTAGAGGTCAGGCAGACACCATATATTTT; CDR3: CSARGQADTIYF
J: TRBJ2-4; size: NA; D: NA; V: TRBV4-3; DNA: TGCGCCAGCAGCCAAGGCAGCAAAGGGTCTGTCAAAAACATTCAGTACTTC; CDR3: CASSQGSKGSVKNIQYF
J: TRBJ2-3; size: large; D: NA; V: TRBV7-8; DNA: TGTGCCAGCAGCCAGACGAGCGACCTCACAGATACGCAGTATTTT; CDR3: CASSQTSDLTDTQYF
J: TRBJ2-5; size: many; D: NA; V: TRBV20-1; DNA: TGCAGTGCTAGAGATTGGCAGCTACAAGAGACCCAGTACTTC; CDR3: CSARDWQLQETQYF
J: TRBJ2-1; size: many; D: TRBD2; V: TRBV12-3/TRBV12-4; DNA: TGTGCCAGCAGTGAGCGGGACTACTACAATGAGCAGTTCTTC; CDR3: CASSERDYYNEQFF
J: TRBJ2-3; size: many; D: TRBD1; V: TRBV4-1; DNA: TGCGCCAGCAGCCGTCTATGGGGACAGGTAATGGATACGCAGTATTTT; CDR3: CASSRLWGQVMDTQYF
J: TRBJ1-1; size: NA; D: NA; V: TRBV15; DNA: TGTGCCACCAGCAGAGAGAGGGTTTTAGGAGGGCGCACTGAAGCTTTCTTT; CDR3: CATSRERVLGGRTEAFF
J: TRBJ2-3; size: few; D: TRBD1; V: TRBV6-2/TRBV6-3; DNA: TGTGCCAGCAGAACCGACAGGGGGCTCGCAGATACGCAGTATTTT; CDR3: CASRTDRGLADTQYF
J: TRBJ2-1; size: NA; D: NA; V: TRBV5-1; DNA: TGCGCCAGTTTCCGAAGCTCCTACAATGAGCAGTTCTTC; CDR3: CASFRSSYNEQFF
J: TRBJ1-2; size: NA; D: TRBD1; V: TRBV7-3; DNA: TGTGCCAGCAGCTGGGGACAGGGCTATGGCTACACCTTC; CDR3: CASSWGQGYGYTF
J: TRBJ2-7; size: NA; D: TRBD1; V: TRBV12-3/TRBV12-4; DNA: TGTGCCAGCAGCCCAGCCGACCGGGACAGGGAGGTCTACGAGCAGTACTTC; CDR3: CASSPADRDREVYEQYF
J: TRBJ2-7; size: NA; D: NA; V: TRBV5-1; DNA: TGCGCCAGCAGCTTGGGGGGGACCTACGAGCAGTACTTC; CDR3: CASSLGGTYEQYF
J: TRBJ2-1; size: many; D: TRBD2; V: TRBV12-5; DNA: TGTGCTAGTGGTTTTCGTCTAGCGGGACGCGGGGAGGATGAGCAGTTCTTC; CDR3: CASGFRLAGRGEDEQFF
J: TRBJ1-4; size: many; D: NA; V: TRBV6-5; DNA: TGTGCCAGCAGTTGGGGCCACCGAGAAAAACTGTTTTTT; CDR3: CASSWGHREKLFF